Each of the 9 T cell receptor beta chains below was sequenced from the same sample in a study of monozygotic twins with cystic fibrosis. The data were produced by immunoSEQ multiplex PCR, yet TCRdb's version contains in-frame clones alone and is incomplete. The repertoire has about 24,000 clones, approximately 90% of them found once; the top ten carry about 0.3%. The sample taken for sequencing was blood. The receptors were gathered from a girl aged 2 to 10 with cystic fibrosis.

V is TRBV4-2 and J is TRBJ2-7; 9 bases agree with TRBD1. After removal of 4 bases from V and 2 bases from J, the junction contained 15 bases not matched to a gene. The V gene's germline CDR1 is LGHNA and CDR2 YNFKEQ. The CDR3 contains 18 residues. The CDR3, as DNA: TGTGCCAGCAGCCCACCTCCAGGGGGGGACAGGGAACCCTACGAGCAGTACTTC. Translation: CASSPPPGGDREPYEQYF.

The V and J genes are TRBV5-4 and TRBJ2-7; D possibly uses TRBD1 or TRBD2 (5 bases each). The CDR3 has 15 amino acids. Deletions cut 3 bases from V and 2 bases from J, with 15 bases between. Germline V CDR1 and CDR2: SGHNT, YYREEE (reference sequence). As DNA, the CDR3 is TGTGCCAGCAGCTCAGCCGGGACGCCGACCTACGAGCAGTACTTC. Protein: CASSSAGTPTYEQYF.

The gene calls are TRBV6-1 and TRBJ1-4, with a possible D match to TRBD1 (5 bases). Trimming left V 3 bases short and J 0 bases short, with 14 bases between. There are 17 residues in the CDR3. Per germline, CDR1 MNHNS and CDR2 SASEGT. CDR3 protein: CASSEWWGDATNEKLFF. The CDR3 DNA reads TGTGCCAGCAGTGAGTGGTGGGGGGATGCAACTAATGAAAAACTGTTTTTT.

The V gene is TRBV5-1, the J gene TRBJ2-2; 9 positions agree with TRBD1. CDR1 and CDR2 (germline): SGHRS, YFSETQ. V trimming: 0 bases; J trimming: 2 bases; junction bases outside the gene matches: 5. CDR3 size: 17 residues. CDR3 region: CASSLARQGENTGELFF. The CDR3 coding sequence is TGCGCCAGCAGCTTGGCCAGACAGGGGGAAAACACCGGGGAGCTGTTTTTT.

The gene calls are TRBV5-1 and TRBJ2-3; 10 bases agree with TRBD2. CDR3 length equals 18 residues. Germline CDR1 is SGHRS and CDR2 is YFSETQ. Trimming cost V 0 bases and J 6 bases; bases outside gene matches: 13. CDR3 loop: CASSLGSSGGLTADTQYF. The CDR3 DNA follows: TGCGCCAGCAGCTTGGGGTCTAGCGGGGGCCTAACGGCCGATACGCAGTATTTT.

This clone has a handful of counts. The chain uses TRBV2 and TRBJ2-1; D remains ambiguous. CDR3 length equals 13 residues. V was pared by 6 bases and J by 5 bases, with 11 bases between. CDR1 is SNHLY, CDR2 FYNNEI, per germline. The CDR3 nucleotides are TGTGCCAGCAGGGACGTCCATCACAATGAGCAGTTCTTC. Translated, it gives CASRDVHHNEQFF.

This sequence joins TRBV7-2 and TRBJ2-7; D tentatively reads TRBD1 or TRBD2 (5 bases each). CDR1 is SGHTA and CDR2 is FQGNSA in the germline V gene. There are 14 residues in the CDR3. V was shortened by 3 bases and J by 4 bases, with 13 bases between the two germline ends. For the CDR3, the DNA is TGTGCCAGCAGCTTGTCCAGGGAGCAATACGAGCAGTACTTC. Protein product: CASSLSREQYEQYF. Filled out from reference TRBV7-2 and TRBJ2-7, the complete variable domain reads GAGVSQSPSNKVTEKGKDVELRCDPISGHTALYWYRQSLGQGLEFLIYFQGNSAPDKSGLPSDRFSAERTGGSVSTLTIQRTQQEDSAVYLCASSLSREQYEQYFGPGTRLTVT.

This sequence joins TRBV11-2 and TRBJ2-7; possible D gene TRBD1, 5 bases. The germline V and J ends were trimmed by 4 bases and 6 bases, with 7 bases remaining between them. The germline V gene has CDR1 SGHAT and CDR2 FQNNGV. The CDR3 is made up of 11 amino acids. DNA for the CDR3: TGTGCCAGCAGCTCCGACAGCGAGCAGTACTTC. Amino acid sequence: CASSSDSEQYF.

This chain uses TRBV5-4 with TRBJ1-5; 7 bases fit TRBD1. This CDR3 spans 16 amino acids. The germline V gene has CDR1 SGHNT and CDR2 YYREEE (reference sequence). The V and J ends lost 4 bases and 3 bases, in that order; junction bases with no gene match: 10. The CDR3 sequence is CASSTGEGAINQPQHF. DNA for the CDR3: TGTGCCAGCAGCACGGGCGAGGGGGCCATCAATCAGCCCCAGCATTTT.